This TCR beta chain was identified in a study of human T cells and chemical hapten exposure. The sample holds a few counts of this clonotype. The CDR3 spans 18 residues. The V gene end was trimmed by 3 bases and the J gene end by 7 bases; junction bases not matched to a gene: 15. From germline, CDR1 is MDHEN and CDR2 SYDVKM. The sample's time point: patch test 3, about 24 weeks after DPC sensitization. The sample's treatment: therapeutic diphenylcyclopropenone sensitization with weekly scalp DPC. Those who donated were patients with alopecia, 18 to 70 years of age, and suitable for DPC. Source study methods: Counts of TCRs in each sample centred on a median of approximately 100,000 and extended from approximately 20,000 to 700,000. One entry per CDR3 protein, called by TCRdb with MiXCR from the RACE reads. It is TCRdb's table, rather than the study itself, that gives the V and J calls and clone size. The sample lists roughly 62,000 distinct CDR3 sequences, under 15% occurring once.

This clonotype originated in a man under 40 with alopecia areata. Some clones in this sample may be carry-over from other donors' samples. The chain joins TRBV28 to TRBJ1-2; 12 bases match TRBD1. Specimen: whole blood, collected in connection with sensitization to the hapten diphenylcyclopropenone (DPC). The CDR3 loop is CASSLTSRPGQGAPGYTF. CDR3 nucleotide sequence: TGTGCCAGCAGTTTGACGAGTCGACCGGGACAGGGGGCTCCTGGCTACACCTTC.